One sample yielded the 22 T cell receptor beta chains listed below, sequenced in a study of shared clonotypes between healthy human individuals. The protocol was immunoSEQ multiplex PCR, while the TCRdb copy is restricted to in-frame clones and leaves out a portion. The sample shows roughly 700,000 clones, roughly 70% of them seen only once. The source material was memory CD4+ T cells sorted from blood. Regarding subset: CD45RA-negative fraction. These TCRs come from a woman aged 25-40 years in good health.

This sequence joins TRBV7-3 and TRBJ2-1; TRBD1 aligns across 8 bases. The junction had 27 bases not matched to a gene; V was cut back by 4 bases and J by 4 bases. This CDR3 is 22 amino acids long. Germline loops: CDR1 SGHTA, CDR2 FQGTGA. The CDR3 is CASSSNLRQGSSRLAPYNEQFF. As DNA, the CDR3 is TGTGCCAGCAGCTCCAACCTCCGACAGGGGTCCTCGAGGCTAGCGCCTTACAATGAGCAGTTCTTC.

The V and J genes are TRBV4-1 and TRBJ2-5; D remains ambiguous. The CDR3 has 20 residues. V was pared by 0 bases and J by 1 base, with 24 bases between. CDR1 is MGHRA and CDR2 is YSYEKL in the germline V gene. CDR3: CASSQDRTTHTVLGQETQYF. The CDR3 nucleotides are TGCGCCAGCAGCCAAGACCGAACAACACATACCGTATTAGGCCAAGAGACCCAGTACTTC.

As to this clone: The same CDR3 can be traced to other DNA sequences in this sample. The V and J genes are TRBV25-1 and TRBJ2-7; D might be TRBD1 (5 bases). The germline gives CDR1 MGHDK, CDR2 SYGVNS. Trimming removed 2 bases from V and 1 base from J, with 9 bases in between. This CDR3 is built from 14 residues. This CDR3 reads CASSEGSGSYEQYF. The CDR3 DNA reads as TGTGCCAGCAGTGAAGGGTCAGGGTCCTACGAGCAGTACTTC.

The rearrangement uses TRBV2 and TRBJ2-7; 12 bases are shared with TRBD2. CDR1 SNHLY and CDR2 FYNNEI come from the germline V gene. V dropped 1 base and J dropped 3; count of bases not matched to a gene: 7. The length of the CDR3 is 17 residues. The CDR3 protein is CASSEGRTSGIDYEQYF. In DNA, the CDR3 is TGTGCCAGCAGTGAAGGGAGGACTAGCGGGATAGACTACGAGCAGTACTTC.

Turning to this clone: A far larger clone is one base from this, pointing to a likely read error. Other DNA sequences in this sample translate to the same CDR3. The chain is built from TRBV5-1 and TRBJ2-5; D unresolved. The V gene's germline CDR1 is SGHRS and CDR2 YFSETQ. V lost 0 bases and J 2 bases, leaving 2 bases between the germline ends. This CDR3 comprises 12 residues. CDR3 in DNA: TGCGCCAGCAGCTTGGGGCAAGAGACCCAGTACTTC. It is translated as CASSLGQETQYF.

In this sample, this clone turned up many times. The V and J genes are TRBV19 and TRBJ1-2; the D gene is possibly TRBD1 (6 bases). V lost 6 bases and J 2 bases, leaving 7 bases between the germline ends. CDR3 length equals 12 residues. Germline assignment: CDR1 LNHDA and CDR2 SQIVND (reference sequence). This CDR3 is CASSDRNYGYTF. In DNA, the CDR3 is TGTGCCAGTAGCGACAGGAACTATGGCTACACCTTC.

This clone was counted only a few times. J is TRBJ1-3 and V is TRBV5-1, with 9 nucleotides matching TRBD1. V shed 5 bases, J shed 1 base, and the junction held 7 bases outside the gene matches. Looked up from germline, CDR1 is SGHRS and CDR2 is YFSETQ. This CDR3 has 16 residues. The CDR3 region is CASSGTGRLSGNTIYF. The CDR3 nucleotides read TGCGCCAGCAGTGGGACAGGGCGATTGTCTGGAAACACCATATATTTT.

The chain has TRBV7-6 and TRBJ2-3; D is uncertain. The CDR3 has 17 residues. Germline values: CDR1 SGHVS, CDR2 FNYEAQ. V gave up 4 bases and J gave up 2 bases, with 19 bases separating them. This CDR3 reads CASSYLFGTPSTDTQYF. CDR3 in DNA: TGTGCCAGCAGCTACCTCTTTGGTACACCTTCCACAGATACGCAGTATTTT.

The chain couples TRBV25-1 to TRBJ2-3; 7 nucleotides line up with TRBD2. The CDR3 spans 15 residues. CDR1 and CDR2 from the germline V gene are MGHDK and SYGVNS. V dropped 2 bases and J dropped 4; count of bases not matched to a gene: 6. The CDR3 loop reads CASSEHGLAADTQYF. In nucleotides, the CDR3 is TGTGCCAGCAGTGAACATGGGCTAGCGGCAGATACGCAGTATTTT.

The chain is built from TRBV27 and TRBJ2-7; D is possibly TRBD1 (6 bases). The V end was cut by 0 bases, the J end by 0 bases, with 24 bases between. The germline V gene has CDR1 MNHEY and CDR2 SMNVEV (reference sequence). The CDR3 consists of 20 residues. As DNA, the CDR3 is TGTGCCAGCAGTTTATCCCCATGGGCAGGGGAGCAAAGGGGCTCCTACGAGCAGTACTTC. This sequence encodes CASSLSPWAGEQRGSYEQYF.

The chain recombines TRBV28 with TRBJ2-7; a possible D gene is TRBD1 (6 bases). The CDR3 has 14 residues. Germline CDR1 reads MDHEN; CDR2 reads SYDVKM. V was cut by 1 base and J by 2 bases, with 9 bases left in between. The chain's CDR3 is CASSLSGETYEQYF. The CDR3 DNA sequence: TGTGCCAGCAGTTTATCAGGGGAGACCTACGAGCAGTACTTC.

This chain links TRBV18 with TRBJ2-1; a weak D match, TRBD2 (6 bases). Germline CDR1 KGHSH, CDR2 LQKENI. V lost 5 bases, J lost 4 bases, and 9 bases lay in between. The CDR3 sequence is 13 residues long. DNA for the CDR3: TGTGCCAGCTCATCGGGACTTTACAATGAGCAGTTCTTC. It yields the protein CASSSGLYNEQFF. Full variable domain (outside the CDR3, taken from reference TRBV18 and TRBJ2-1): NAGVMQNPRHLVRRRGQEARLRCSPMKGHSHVYWYRQLPEEGLKFMVYLQKENIIDESGMPKERFSAEFPKEGPSILRIQQVVRGDSAAYFCASSSGLYNEQFFGPGTRLTVL.

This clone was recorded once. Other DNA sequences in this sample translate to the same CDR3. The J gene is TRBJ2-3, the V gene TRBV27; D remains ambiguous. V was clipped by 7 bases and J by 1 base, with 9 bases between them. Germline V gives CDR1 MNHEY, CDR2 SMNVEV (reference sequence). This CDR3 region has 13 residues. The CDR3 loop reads CASNRPGTDTQYF. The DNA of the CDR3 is TGTGCCAGCAATCGGCCGGGCACAGATACGCAGTATTTT.

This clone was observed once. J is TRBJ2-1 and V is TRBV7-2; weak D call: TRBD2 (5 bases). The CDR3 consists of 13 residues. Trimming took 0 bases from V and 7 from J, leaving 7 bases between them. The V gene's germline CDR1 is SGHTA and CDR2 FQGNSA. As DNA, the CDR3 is TGTGCCAGCAGCTTAGCGGAGGCTAATGAGCAGTTCTTC. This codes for CASSLAEANEQFF.

The chain's CDR3 is CASSPGTGGLTEAFF. The CDR3 DNA sequence: TGTGCCAGCTCACCGGGGACAGGGGGCTTGACTGAAGCTTTCTTT. This chain links TRBV18 with TRBJ1-1; 12 nucleotides agree with TRBD1. The CDR3 is 15 amino acids. Trimming removed 3 bases from V and 5 bases from J; junction bases left unmatched: 4. The germline CDR1 and CDR2 sequences are KGHSH and LQKENI.

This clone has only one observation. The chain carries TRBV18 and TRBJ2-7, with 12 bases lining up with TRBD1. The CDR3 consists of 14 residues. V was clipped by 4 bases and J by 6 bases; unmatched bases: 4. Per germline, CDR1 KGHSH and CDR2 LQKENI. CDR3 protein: CASSLGTGGTEQYF. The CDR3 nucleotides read TGTGCCAGCTCACTCGGGACAGGGGGCACCGAGCAGTACTTC.

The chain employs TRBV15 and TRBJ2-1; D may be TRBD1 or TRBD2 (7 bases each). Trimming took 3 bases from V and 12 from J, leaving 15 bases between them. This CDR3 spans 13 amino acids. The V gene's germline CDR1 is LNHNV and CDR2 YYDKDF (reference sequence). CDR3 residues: CATSSRQGGGQFF. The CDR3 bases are TGTGCCACCAGCAGCCGACAGGGAGGGGGGCAGTTCTTC.

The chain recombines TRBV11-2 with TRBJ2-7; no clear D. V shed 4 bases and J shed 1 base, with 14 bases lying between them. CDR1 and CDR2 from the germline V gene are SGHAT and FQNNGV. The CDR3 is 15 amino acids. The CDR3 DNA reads TGTGCCAGCAGCTCATGGTCTGTCCTATCCTACGAGCAGTACTTC. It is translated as CASSSWSVLSYEQYF.

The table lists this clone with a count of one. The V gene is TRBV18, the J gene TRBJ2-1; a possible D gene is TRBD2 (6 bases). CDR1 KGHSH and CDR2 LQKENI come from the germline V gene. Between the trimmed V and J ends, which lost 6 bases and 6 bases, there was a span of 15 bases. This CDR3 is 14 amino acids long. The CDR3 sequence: CASSQVGGRNEQFF. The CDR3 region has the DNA TGTGCCAGCTCCCAGGTCGGGGGTCGCAATGAGCAGTTCTTC.

CDR3 DNA: TGTGCCAGCAGTTCCTACAGTTACTCCTACGAGCAGTACTTC. Its protein product is CASSSYSYSYEQYF. The gene calls are TRBV28 and TRBJ2-7; no reliable D call. This CDR3 comprises 14 residues. Trimming removed 4 bases at V and 0 bases at J, with 10 bases between. Per the germline V gene, CDR1 is MDHEN and CDR2 is SYDVKM.

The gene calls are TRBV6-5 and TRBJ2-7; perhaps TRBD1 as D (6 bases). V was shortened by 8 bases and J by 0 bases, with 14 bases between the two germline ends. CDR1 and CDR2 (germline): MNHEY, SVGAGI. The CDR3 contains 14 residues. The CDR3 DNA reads TGTGCCAGCGGAAGTCAGGGGAGCTCCTACGAGCAGTACTTC. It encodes CASGSQGSSYEQYF.

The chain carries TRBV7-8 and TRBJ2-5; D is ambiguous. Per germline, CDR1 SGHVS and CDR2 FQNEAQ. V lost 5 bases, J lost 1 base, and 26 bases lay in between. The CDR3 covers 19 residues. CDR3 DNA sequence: TGTGCCAGCAGCCAAACTTACTCTGGGTATGGGTCCCCCCAAGAGACCCAGTACTTC. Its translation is CASSQTYSGYGSPQETQYF.